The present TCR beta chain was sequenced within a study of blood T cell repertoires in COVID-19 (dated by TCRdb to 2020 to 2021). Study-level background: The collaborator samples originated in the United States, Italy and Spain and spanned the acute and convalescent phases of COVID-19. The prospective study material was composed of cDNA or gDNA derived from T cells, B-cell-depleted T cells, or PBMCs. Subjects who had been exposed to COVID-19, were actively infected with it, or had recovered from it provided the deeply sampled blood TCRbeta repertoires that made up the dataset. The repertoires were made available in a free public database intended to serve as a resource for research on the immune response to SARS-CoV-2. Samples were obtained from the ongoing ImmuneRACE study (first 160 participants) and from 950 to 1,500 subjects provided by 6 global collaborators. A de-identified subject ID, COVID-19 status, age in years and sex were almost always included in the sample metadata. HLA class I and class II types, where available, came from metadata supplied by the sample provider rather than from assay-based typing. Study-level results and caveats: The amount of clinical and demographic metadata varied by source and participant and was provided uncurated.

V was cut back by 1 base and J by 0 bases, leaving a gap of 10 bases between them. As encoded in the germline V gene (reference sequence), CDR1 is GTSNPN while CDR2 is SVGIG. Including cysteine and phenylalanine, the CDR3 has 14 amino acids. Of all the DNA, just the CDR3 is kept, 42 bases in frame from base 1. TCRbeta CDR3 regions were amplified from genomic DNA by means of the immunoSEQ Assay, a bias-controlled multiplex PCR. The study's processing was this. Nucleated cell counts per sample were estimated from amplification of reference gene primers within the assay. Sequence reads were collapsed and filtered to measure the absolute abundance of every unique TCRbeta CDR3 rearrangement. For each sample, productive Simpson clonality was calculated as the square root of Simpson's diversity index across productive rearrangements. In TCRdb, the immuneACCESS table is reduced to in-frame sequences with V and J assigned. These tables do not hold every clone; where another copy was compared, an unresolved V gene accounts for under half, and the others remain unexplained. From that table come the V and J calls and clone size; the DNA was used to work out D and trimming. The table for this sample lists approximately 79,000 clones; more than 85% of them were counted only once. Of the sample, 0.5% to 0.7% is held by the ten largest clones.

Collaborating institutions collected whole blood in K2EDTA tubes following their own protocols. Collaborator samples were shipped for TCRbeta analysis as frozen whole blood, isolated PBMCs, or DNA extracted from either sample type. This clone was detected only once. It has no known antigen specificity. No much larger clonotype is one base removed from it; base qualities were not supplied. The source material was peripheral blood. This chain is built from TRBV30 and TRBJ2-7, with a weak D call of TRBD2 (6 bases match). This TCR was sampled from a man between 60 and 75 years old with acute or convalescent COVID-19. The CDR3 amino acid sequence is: CAWSAGGGSYEQYF. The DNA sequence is TGTGCCTGGAGTGCCGGGGGAGGCTCCTACGAGCAGTACTTC.